This TCR beta chain was found in a study of control samples from healthy donors and cancer patients. Sequencing was performed with immunoSEQ multiplex PCR; in TCRdb, only in-frame clones are kept and a portion is missing. The table lists 230,000 or so clones, just under 95% of them singletons. The TCR comes from a man between 45 and 60 years old in good health. What was sequenced was blood.

The CDR3 is CASSPAVSGANVLTF. In DNA, the CDR3 is TGTGCCAGCTCACCCGCAGTCTCTGGGGCCAACGTCCTGACTTTC. The rearrangement joins TRBV18 to TRBJ2-6; D gene ambiguous. V dropped 3 bases and J dropped 0 bases, with 6 bases sitting between them. The CDR3 runs to 15 residues. Germline V gene data show CDR1 as KGHSH and CDR2 as LQKENI.